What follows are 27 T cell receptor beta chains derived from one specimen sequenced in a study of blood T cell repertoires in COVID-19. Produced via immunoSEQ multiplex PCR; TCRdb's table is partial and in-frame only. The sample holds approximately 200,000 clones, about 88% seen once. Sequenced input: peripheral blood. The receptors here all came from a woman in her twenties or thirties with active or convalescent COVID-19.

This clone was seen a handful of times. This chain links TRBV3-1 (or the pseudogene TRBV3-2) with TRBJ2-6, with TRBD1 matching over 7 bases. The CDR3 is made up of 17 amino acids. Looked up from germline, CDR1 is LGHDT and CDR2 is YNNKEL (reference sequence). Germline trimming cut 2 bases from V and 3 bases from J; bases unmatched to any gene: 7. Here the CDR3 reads CASSQTRQGGGANVLTF. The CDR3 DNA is TGTGCCAGCAGCCAAACAAGACAGGGCGGTGGGGCCAACGTCCTGACTTTC.

CDR3 DNA: TGCGCCAGCAGCCTCCGGGAAACAGAGCTGTTGCGGAACTATGGCTACACCTTC. Amino acid sequence: CASSLRETELLRNYGYTF. The chain recombines TRBV4-1 with TRBJ1-2; unclear D gene. The CDR3 extends over 18 amino acids. In germline, CDR1 is MGHRA, CDR2 YSYEKL. The germline V and J ends were trimmed by 4 bases and 2 bases, with 23 bases remaining between them.

CDR3 bases: TGTGCCAGCAGCTCCGGGGTAGCGGGAGGGCAAGAGACCCAGTACTTC. It encodes CASSSGVAGGQETQYF. This chain connects TRBV7-2 to TRBJ2-5; TRBD2 matches at 11 bases. CDR3 length equals 16 residues. In germline, CDR1 is SGHTA, CDR2 FQGNSA. J lost 2 bases, V lost 4 bases, and 6 bases had no gene match.

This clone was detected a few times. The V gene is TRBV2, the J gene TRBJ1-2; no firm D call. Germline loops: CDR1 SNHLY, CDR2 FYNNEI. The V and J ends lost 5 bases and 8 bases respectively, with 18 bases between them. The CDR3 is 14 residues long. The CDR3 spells CASSFGAGKGGYTF. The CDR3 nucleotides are TGTGCCAGCAGTTTCGGCGCGGGGAAAGGCGGCTACACCTTC.

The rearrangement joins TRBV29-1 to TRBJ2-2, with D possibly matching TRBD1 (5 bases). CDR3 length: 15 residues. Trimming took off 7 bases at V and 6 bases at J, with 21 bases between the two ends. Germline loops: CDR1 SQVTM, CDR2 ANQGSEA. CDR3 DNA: TGCAGCGCTCAACAACTCCAGGGAAGCGCCGGGGAGCTGTTTTTT. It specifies CSAQQLQGSAGELFF.

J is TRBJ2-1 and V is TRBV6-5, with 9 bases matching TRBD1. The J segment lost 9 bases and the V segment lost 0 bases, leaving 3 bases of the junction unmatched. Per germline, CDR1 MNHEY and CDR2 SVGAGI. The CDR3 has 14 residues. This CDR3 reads CASSYSTGGGEQFF. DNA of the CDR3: TGTGCCAGCAGTTACTCCACAGGGGGCGGTGAGCAGTTCTTC.

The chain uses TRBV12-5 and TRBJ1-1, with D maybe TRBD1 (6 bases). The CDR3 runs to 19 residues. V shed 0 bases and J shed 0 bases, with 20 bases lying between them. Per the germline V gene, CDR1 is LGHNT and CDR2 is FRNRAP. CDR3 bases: TGTGCTAGTGGTTTGGTCCCCCGGGGGGGGCTAGGGATGAACACTGAAGCTTTCTTT. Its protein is CASGLVPRGGLGMNTEAFF.

DNA of the CDR3: TGTGCCAGCAGTTTATCAGACTACACCGCTGACTCCAATGAGCAGTTCTTC. This gives the protein CASSLSDYTADSNEQFF. V usage is TRBV27 and J usage is TRBJ2-1; perhaps TRBD2 as D (5 bases). The V end lost 0 bases, the J end lost 6 bases, and 18 bases lay between the germline ends. The CDR3 consists of 17 residues. Germline values: CDR1 MNHEY, CDR2 SMNVEV (reference sequence).

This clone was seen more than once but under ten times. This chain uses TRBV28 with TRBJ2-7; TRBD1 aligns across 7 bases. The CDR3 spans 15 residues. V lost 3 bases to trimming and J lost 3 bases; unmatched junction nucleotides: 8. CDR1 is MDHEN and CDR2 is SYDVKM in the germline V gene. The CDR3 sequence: CASSFSGTAYYEQYF. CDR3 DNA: TGTGCCAGCAGTTTCTCCGGGACAGCCTACTACGAGCAGTACTTC.

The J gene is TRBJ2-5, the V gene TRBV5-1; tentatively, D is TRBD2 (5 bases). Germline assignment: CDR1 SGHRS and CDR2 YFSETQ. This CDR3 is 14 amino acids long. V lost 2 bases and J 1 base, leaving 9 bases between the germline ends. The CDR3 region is CASSLWELQETQYF. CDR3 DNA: TGCGCCAGCAGCTTATGGGAGCTCCAAGAGACCCAGTACTTC.

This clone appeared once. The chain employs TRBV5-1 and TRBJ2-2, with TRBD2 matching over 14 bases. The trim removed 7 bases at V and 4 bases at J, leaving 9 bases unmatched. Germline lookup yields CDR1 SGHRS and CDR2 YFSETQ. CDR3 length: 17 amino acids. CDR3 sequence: CASLRTSGGPSTGELFF. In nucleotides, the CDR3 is TGCGCCAGCCTTAGGACTAGCGGGGGGCCATCCACCGGGGAGCTGTTTTTT.

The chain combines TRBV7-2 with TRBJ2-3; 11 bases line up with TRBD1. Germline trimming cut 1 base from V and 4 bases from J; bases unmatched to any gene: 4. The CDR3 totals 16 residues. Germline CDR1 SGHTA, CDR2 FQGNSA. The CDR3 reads CASSLVGTGGSDTQYF. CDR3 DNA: TGTGCCAGCAGCTTAGTGGGGACAGGGGGTTCAGATACGCAGTATTTT.

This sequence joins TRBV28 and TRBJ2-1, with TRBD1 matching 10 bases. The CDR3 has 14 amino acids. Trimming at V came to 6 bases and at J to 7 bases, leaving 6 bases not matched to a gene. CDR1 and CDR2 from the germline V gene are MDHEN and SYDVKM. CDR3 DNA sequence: TGTGCCAGCAGGCCCGGGACAGGGGTTAATGAGCAGTTCTTC. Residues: CASRPGTGVNEQFF. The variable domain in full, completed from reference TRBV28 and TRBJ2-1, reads DVKVTQSSRYLVKRTGEKVFLECVQDMDHENMFWYRQDPGLGLRLIYFSYDVKMKEKGDIPEGYSVSREKKERFSLILESASTNQTSMYLCASRPGTGVNEQFFGPGTRLTVL.

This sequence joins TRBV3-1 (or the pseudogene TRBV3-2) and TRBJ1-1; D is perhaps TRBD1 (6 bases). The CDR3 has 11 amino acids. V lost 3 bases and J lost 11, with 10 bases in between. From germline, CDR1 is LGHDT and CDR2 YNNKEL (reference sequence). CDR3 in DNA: TGTGCCAGCAGCCAGGGAGGGGGGGCTTTCTTT. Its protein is CASSQGGGAFF.

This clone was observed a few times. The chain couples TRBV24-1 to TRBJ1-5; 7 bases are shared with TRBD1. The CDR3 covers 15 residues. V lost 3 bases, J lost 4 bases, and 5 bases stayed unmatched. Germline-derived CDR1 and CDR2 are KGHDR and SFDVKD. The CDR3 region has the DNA TGTGCCACCAGTGATCGGGACAGCTCAAATCAGCCCCAGCATTTT. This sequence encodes CATSDRDSSNQPQHF.

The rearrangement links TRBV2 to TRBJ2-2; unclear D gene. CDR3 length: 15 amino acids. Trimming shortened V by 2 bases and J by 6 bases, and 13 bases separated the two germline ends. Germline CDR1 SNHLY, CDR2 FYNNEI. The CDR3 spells CASSEPQLTAGELFF. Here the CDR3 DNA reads TGTGCCAGCAGTGAACCACAGCTAACGGCCGGGGAGCTGTTTTTT.

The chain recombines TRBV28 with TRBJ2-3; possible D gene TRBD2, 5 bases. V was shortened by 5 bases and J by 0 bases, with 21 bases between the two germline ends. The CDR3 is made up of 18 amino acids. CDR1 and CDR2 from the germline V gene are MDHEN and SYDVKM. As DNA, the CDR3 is TGTGCCAGCAGTAAAGAACGTTTTGGGAGCGGTAGCACAGATACGCAGTATTTT. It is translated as CASSKERFGSGSTDTQYF.

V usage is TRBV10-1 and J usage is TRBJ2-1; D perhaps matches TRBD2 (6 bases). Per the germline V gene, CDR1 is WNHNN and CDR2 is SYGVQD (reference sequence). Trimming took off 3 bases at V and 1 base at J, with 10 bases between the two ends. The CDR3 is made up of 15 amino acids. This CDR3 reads CASSETAGSYNEQFF. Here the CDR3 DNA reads TGCGCCAGCAGTGAAACTGCGGGGTCCTACAATGAGCAGTTCTTC.

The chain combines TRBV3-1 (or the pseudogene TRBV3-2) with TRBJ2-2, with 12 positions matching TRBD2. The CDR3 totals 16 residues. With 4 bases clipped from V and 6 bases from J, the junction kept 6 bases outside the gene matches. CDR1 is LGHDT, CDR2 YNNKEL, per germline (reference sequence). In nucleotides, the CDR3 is TGTGCCAGCAGCCCTTCTAGCGGGGGGGCCCCCGGGGAGCTGTTTTTT. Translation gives CASSPSSGGAPGELFF.

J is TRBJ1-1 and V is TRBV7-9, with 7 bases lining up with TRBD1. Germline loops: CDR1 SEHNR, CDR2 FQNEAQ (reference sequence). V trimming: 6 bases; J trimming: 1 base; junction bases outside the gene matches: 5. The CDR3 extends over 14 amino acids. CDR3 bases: TGTGCCAGCAGTGTGAACAGGGGGAACACTGAAGCTTTCTTT. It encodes CASSVNRGNTEAFF.

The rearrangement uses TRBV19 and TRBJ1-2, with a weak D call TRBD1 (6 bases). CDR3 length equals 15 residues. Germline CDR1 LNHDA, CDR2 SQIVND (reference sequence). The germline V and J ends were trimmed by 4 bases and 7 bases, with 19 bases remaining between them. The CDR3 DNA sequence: TGTGCCAGTAGTACAAGAGGGGGAGGGGGTTTTGGCTACACCTTC. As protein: CASSTRGGGGFGYTF.

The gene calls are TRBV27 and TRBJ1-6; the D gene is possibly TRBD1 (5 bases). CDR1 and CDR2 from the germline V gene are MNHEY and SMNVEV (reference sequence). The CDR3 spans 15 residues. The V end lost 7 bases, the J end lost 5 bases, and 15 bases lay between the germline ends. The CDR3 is CASTGFGGNNSPLHF. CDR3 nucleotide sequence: TGTGCCAGCACGGGTTTTGGGGGGAATAATTCACCCCTCCACTTT.

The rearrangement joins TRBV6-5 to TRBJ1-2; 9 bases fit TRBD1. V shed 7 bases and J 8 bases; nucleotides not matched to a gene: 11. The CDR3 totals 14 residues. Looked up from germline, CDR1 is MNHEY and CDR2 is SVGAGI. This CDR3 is CASNRDRAFGGYTF. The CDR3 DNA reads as TGTGCCAGCAACAGGGACAGGGCGTTTGGGGGCTACACCTTC.

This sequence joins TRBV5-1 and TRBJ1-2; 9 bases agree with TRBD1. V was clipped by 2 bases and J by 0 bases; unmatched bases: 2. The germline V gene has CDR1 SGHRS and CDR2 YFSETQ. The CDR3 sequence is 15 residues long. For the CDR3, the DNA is TGCGCCAGCAGCTTAACAGGGGGCACTAACTATGGCTACACCTTC. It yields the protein CASSLTGGTNYGYTF.

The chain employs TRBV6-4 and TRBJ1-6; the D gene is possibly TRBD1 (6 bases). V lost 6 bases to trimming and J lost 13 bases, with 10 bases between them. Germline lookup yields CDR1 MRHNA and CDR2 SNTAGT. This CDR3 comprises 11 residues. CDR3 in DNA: TGTGCCAGCAGACACAGGGTCCCCCTCCACTTT. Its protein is CASRHRVPLHF.

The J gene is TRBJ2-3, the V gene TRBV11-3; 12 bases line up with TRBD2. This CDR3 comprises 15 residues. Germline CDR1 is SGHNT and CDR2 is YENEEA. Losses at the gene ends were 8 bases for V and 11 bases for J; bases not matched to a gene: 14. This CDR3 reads CASALLAGGPYGQYF. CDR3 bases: TGTGCCAGCGCCTTGCTAGCGGGGGGGCCTTACGGGCAGTATTTT.

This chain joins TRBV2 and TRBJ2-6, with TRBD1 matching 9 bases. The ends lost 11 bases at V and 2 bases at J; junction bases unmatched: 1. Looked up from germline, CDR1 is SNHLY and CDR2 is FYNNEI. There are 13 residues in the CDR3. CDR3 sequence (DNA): TGTGCCGGACAGGGGACTGGGGCCAACGTCCTGACTTTC. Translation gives CAGQGTGANVLTF. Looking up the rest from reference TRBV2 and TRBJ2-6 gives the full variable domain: EPEVTQTPSHQVTQMGQEVILRCVPISNHLYFYWYRQILGQKVEFLVSFYNNEISEKSEIFDDQFSVERPDGSNFTLKIRSTKLEDSAMYFCAGQGTGANVLTFGAGSRLTVL.